The sequence of this T cell receptor (beta chain) was determined in a study of blood T cell repertoires in COVID-19. The authors' processing: For nucleated cells, counts were estimated from reference gene primer amplification. The method was immunoSEQ multiplex PCR; TCRdb's version includes in-frame clones alone and lacks a portion of them. Clonal size and the V and J genes are those of that table, whereas D and trimming came from the DNA. The sample gives a few hundred thousand clones, 84% of which show up once; approximately 15% is in the top ten. Germline loops: CDR1 SQVTM, CDR2 ANQGSEA. V was pared by 3 bases and J by 11 bases, with 10 bases between. There are 10 residues in the CDR3.

Sequenced: peripheral blood. The chain links TRBV29-1 to TRBJ1-1; maybe TRBD1 (5 bases). The receptor's source is a person aged 65-85 years with COVID-19, enrolled during active disease. The CDR3 DNA reads TGCAGCGTTGACCAGGGAAGGGCTTTCTTT. Translation: CSVDQGRAFF.